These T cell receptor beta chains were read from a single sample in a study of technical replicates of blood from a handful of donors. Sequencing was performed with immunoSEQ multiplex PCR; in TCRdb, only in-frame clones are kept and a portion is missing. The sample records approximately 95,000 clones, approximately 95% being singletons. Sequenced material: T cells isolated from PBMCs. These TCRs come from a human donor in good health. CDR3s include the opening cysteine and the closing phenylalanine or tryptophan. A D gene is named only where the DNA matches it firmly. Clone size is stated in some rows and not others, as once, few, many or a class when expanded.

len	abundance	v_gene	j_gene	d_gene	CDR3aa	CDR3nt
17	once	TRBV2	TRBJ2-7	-	CASSGQGQRASSYEQYF	TGTGCCAGCAGTGGACAGGGCCAGCGGGCTAGCTCCTACGAGCAGTACTTC
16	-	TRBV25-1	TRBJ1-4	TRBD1	CASSERQGRRDEKLFF	TGTGCCAGCAGTGAACGACAGGGGAGGAGGGATGAAAAACTGTTTTTT
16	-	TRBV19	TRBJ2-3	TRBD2	CASSITFSGTTDTQYF	TGTGCCAGTAGTATAACCTTCAGCGGGACCACAGATACGCAGTATTTT
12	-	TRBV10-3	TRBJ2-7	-	CAISENNYEQYF	TGTGCCATCAGTGAAAACAACTACGAGCAGTACTTC
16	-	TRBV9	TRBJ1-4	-	CASSVGRTALDEKLFF	TGTGCCAGCAGCGTCGGAAGGACAGCCTTAGATGAAAAACTGTTTTTT
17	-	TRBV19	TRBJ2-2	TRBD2	CASTDLSGRFNTGELFF	TGTGCCAGTACTGATCTTAGCGGGAGGTTTAACACCGGGGAGCTGTTTTTT
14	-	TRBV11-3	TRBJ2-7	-	CASSPNRVSYEQYF	TGTGCCAGCAGCCCGAACAGGGTATCCTACGAGCAGTACTTC
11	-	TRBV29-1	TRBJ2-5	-	CSVRYQETQYF	TGCAGCGTCCGGTACCAAGAGACCCAGTACTTC
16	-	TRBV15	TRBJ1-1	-	CATSRDLRGAGTEAFF	TGTGCCACCAGCAGAGATTTACGGGGGGCAGGGACTGAAGCTTTCTTT
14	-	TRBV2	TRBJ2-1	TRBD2	CASPGLAGGNEQFF	TGTGCCAGCCCCGGACTAGCGGGAGGGAATGAGCAGTTCTTC
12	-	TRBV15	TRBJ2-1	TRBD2	CATSPGRGEQFF	TGTGCCACCAGCCCTGGGAGGGGTGAGCAGTTCTTC
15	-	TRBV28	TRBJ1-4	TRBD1	CASSTGTDLDEKLFF	TGTGCCAGCAGCACAGGGACAGATCTGGATGAAAAACTGTTTTTT
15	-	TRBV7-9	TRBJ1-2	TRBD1	CASSLGDRAGYGYTF	TGTGCCAGCAGCTTAGGGGACAGGGCGGGTTATGGCTACACCTTC
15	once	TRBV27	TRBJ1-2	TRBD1	CASSPDRGVDYGYTF	TGTGCCAGCAGCCCCGACAGGGGGGTTGACTATGGCTACACCTTC
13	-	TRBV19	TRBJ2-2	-	CASSMSVNGELFF	TGTGCCAGTAGTATGTCGGTTAACGGGGAGCTGTTTTTT
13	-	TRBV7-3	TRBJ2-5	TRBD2	CASSPSGGKTQYF	TGTGCCAGCAGCCCTAGCGGAGGAAAGACCCAGTACTTC
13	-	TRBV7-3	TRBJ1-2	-	CASSTGTGHGYTF	TGTGCCAGCAGCACCGGAACGGGTCATGGCTACACCTTC
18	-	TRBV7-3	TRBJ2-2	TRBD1	CASSLTGMGQGFTGELFF	TGTGCCAGCAGCTTAACGGGGATGGGACAGGGGTTCACCGGGGAGCTGTTTTTT
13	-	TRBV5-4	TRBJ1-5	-	CASSSAVDQPQHF	TGTGCCAGCAGCTCCGCGGTAGATCAGCCCCAGCATTTT
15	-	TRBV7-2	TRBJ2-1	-	CASSLVGSSYNEQFF	TGTGCCAGCAGCTTAGTGGGGAGCTCCTACAATGAGCAGTTCTTC
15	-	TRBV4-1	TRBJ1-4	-	CASSPLDSSNEKLFF	TGCGCCAGCAGCCCGCTGGACAGCTCTAATGAAAAACTGTTTTTT
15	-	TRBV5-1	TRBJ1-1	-	CASSVMEGLNTEAFF	TGCGCCAGCAGCGTAATGGAGGGTTTGAACACTGAAGCTTTCTTT
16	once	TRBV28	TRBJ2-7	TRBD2	CASSLASGSGIYEQYF	TGTGCCAGCAGTCTAGCTAGCGGGAGTGGGATCTACGAGCAGTACTTC
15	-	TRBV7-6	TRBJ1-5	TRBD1	CASSLARGHHQPQHF	TGTGCCAGCAGCTTAGCTAGGGGGCACCATCAGCCCCAGCATTTT
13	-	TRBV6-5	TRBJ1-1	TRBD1	CASTPTGGSEAFF	TGTGCCAGCACCCCCACAGGGGGCTCTGAAGCTTTCTTT
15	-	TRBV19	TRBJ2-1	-	CASSNRDWYYNEQFF	TGTGCCAGTAGTAACCGGGACTGGTACTACAATGAGCAGTTCTTC
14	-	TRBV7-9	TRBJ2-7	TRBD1	CASSIRDRGDEQYF	TGTGCCAGCAGCATCCGGGACAGGGGGGACGAGCAGTACTTC
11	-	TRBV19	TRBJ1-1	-	CASSIVAEAFF	TGTGCCAGTAGTATCGTCGCTGAAGCTTTCTTT
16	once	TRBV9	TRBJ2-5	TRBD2	CASSVAQGLAGETQYF	TGTGCCAGCAGCGTAGCCCAAGGACTAGCAGGAGAGACCCAGTACTTC
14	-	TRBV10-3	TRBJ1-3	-	CAIRSRGAGNTIYF	TGTGCCATCAGGAGCCGCGGGGCTGGAAACACCATATATTTT
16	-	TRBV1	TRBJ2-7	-	CTSSQDSNGSSYEQYF	TGCACCAGCAGCCAAGATTCGAACGGGTCCTCCTACGAGCAGTACTTC
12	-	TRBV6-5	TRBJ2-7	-	CASSRTGSEQYF	TGTGCCAGCAGTAGAACAGGGTCCGAGCAGTACTTC
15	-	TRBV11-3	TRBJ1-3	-	CASSLGFSSGNTIYF	TGTGCCAGCAGCTTAGGCTTCAGTTCTGGAAACACCATATATTTT
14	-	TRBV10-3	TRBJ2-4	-	CAISDEGTKNIQYF	TGTGCCATCAGTGACGAGGGTACCAAAAACATTCAGTACTTC
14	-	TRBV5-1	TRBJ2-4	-	CASSLYVRGDIQYF	TGCGCCAGCAGCTTGTATGTTAGGGGTGACATTCAGTACTTC
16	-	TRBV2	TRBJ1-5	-	CASSEGHRLGNQPQHF	TGTGCCAGCAGCGAAGGACACCGTTTGGGCAATCAGCCCCAGCATTTT
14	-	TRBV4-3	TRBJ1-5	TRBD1	CASSQDLIDRDQHF	TGCGCCAGCAGCCAAGATCTAATCGACAGGGACCAGCATTTT
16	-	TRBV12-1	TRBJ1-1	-	CASTFDLFTGNTEAFF	TGTGCCAGCACCTTTGACCTCTTTACTGGGAACACTGAAGCTTTCTTT
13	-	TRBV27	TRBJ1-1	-	CASSLSGYTEAFF	TGTGCCAGCAGTTTATCCGGTTACACTGAAGCTTTCTTT
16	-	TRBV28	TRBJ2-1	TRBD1	CASSLSGQGVHNEQFF	TGTGCCAGCAGTTTATCCGGACAGGGAGTCCACAATGAGCAGTTCTTC
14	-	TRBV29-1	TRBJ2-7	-	CSVEELGQTYEQYF	TGCAGCGTTGAAGAGTTAGGACAGACCTACGAGCAGTACTTC
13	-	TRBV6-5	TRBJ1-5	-	CASSSGFHQPQHF	TGTGCCAGCAGTTCGGGGTTTCATCAGCCCCAGCATTTT
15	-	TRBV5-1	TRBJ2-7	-	CASSLEYRVLDEQYF	TGCGCCAGCAGCTTGGAATACAGGGTTCTCGACGAGCAGTACTTC
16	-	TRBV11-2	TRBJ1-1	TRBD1	CASSLGPGQGFSEAFF	TGTGCCAGCAGCTTAGGCCCGGGACAGGGGTTTTCTGAAGCTTTCTTT
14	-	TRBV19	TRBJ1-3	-	CASSRGTSGNTIYF	TGTGCCAGTAGTAGAGGAACCTCTGGAAACACCATATATTTT
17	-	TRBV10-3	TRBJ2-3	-	CAISEYRVGAGPDTQYF	TGTGCCATCAGTGAGTACCGCGTGGGGGCGGGCCCAGATACGCAGTATTTT
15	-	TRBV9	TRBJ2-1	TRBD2	CASSVGGRAYNEQFF	TGTGCCAGCAGCGTAGGCGGGAGGGCCTACAATGAGCAGTTCTTC
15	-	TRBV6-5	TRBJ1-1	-	CASSYFLGDISKAFF	TGTGCCAGCAGTTACTTTCTGGGAGACATTTCTAAAGCTTTCTTT
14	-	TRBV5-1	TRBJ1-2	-	CASSLDSGAYGYTF	TGCGCCAGCAGCTTGGACTCAGGGGCCTATGGCTACACCTTC
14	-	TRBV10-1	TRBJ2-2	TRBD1	CASSETTGAGELFF	TGCGCCAGCAGTGAAACCACAGGGGCCGGGGAGCTGTTTTTT
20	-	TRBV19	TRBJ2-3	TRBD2	CASSPRGLAGILGEGDTQYF	TGTGCCAGTAGTCCCCGGGGACTAGCGGGAATCTTGGGGGAGGGCGATACGCAGTATTTT
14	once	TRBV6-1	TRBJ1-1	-	CASSFGQMVAEAFF	TGTGCCAGCAGTTTCGGACAGATGGTCGCTGAAGCTTTCTTT
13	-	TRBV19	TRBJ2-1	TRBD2	CASQGLAGSEQFF	TGTGCCTCGCAAGGACTAGCGGGCTCTGAGCAGTTCTTC